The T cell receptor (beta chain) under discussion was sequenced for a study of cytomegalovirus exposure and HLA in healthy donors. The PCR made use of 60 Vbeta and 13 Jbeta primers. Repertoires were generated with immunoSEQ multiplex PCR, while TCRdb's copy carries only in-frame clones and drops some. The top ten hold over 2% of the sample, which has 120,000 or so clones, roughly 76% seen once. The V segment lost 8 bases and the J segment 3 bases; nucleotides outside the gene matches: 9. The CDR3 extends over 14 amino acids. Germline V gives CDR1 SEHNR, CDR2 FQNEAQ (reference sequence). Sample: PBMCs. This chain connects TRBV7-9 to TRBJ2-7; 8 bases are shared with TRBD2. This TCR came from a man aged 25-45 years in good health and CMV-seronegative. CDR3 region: CASWNGSGGYEQYF. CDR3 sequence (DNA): TGTGCCAGCTGGAATGGAAGCGGGGGCTACGAGCAGTACTTC. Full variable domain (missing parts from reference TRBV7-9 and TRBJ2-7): DTGVSQNPRHKITKRGQNVTFRCDPISEHNRLYWYRQTLGQGPEFLTYFQNEAQLEKSRLLSDRFSAERPKGSFSTLEIQRTEQGDSAMYLCASWNGSGGYEQYFGPGTRLTVT.